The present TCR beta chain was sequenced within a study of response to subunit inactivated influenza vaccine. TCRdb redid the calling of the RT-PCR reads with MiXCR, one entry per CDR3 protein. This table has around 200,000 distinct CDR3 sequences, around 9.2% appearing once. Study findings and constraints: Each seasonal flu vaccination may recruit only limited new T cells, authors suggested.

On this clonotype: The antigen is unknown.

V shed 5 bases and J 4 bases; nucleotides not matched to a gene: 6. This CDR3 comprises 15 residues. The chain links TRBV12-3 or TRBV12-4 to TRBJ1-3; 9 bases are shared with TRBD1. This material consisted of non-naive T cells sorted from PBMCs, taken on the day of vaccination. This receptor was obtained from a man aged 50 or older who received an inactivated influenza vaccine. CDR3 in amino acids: CASSPTGTGGNTIYF. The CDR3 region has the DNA TGTGCCAGCAGTCCAACCGGGACAGGGGGAAACACCATATATTTT.